This T cell receptor (beta chain) was sequenced for a study of cytomegalovirus exposure and HLA in healthy donors. Study at large: Drawn from HLA-typed donors, approximately 85 million unique TCRs were held in an early data release. Of some 360 genotyped donors, 81% clustered with self-reported Caucasian donors. Study-level results: In vitro data verified a few CMV-associated chains as specific for CMV antigens. An apparent linkage of common viral pathogens to several of the most significant clusters emerged in a later analysis.

Comments on this clone: Antigen specificity is unknown.

PCR amplification relied on 60 Vbeta primers (plus 13 Jbeta primers). Method: immunoSEQ multiplex PCR; TCRdb's copy keeps in-frame clones and lacks some. The sample has tens of thousands of clones; roughly 80% are singletons. This CDR3 region has 13 residues. Unmatched junction bases numbered 0, after V lost 1 base and J lost 6 bases. Germline V gives CDR1 LNHNV, CDR2 YYDKDF (reference sequence). The sequence was obtained from a man aged 45-60 years in good health and CMV-seropositive. The specimen sequenced was PBMCs. The V gene is TRBV15, the J gene TRBJ2-1, with 7 bases that match TRBD2. The CDR3 sequence: CATSRGLANEQFF. Here the CDR3 DNA reads TGTGCCACCAGCAGAGGACTAGCCAATGAGCAGTTCTTC.